This TCR beta chain was observed in a study of blood T cell repertoires in COVID-19. For the study at large: The analysed material was cDNA or gDNA that came from T cells, B-cell-depleted T cells, or PBMCs.

Per the original methods: Reference gene primer amplification yielded estimated nucleated cell counts. Data came from immunoSEQ multiplex PCR; TCRdb stores just in-frame clones and leaves some out. V, J and clone size reflect that table, while D and trimming were determined from the DNA. The repertoire holds about 400,000 clones, with approximately 88% as singletons. Individuals drawn from 20 to 25 US areas were about 18 to 100 years old. Which cohort a participant joined came from the clinical history participants gave. This CDR3 spans 16 amino acids. Germline V gives CDR1 LGHDT, CDR2 YNNKEL (reference sequence). Trimming stripped 0 bases from V and 5 bases from J, with 16 bases between.

The V and J genes are TRBV3-1 (or the pseudogene TRBV3-2) and TRBJ1-2; D uncertain. This clonotype originated in a woman in her 40s with acute COVID-19. The material sequenced was PBMCs or T cells enriched from blood (not recorded which). CDR3 region: CASSQDYSGSAYGYTF. For the CDR3, the DNA is TGTGCCAGCAGCCAAGATTACTCAGGATCGGCGTATGGCTACACCTTC.